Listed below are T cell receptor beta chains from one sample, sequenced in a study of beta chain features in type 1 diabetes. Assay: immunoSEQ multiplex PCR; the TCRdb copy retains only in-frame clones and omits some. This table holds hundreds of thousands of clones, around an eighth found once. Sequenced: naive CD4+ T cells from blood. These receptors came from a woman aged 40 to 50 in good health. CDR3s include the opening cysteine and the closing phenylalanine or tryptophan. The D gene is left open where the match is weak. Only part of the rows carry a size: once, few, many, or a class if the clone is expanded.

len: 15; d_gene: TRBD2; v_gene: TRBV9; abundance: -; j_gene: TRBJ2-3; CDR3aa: CASSVGAGGTDTQYF; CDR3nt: TGTGCCAGCAGCGTAGGTGCGGGGGGCACAGATACGCAGTATTTT
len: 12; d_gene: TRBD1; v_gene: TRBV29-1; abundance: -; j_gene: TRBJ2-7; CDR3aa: CSVVRGSREQYF; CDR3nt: TGCAGCGTTGTCAGGGGGTCACGAGAGCAGTACTTC
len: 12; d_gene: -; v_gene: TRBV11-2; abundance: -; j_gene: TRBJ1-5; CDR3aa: CASSLSVQPQHF; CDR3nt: TGTGCCAGCAGCTTGTCAGTTCAGCCCCAGCATTTT
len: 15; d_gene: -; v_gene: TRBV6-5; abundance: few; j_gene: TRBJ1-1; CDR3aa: CASSYAGTVNTEAFF; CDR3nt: TGTGCCAGCAGTTACGCGGGGACGGTGAACACTGAAGCTTTCTTT
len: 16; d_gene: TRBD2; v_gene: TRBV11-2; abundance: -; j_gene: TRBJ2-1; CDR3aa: CASSSHRGGSYNEQFF; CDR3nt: TGTGCCAGCAGCTCCCACCGGGGGGGCTCCTACAATGAGCAGTTCTTC
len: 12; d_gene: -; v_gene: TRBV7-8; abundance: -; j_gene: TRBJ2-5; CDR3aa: CASSQNQETQYF; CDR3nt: TGTGCCAGCAGCCAGAACCAAGAGACCCAGTACTTC
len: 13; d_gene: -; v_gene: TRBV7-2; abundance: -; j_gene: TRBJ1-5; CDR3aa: CASSPQLDQPQHF; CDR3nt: TGTGCCAGCAGCCCCCAACTCGATCAGCCCCAGCATTTT
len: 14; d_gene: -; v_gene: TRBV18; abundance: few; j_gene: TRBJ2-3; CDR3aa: CASSPPASQNTQYF; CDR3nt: TGTGCCAGCTCACCACCTGCCTCACAGAATACGCAGTATTTT
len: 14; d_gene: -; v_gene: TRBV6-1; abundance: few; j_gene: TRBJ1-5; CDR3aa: CASSAPLAPQPQHF; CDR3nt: TGTGCCAGCAGTGCCCCCCTGGCTCCGCAGCCCCAGCATTTT
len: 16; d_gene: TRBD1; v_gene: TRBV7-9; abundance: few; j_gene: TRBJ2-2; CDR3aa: CASSPPGQGNTGELFF; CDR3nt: TGTGCCAGCAGCCCCCCGGGACAGGGGAACACCGGGGAGCTGTTTTTT
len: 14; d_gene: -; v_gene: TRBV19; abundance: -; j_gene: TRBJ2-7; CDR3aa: CASSIVRGAYEQYF; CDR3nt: TGTGCCAGTAGTATAGTCAGAGGAGCCTACGAGCAGTACTTC
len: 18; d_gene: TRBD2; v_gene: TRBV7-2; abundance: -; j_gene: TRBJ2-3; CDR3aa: CASSSRHLAGGFTDTQYF; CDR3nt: TGTGCCAGCAGCTCCCGACATCTAGCGGGGGGCTTCACAGATACGCAGTATTTT
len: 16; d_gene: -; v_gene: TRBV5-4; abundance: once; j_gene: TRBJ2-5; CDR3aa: CASSSKKTGIQETQYF; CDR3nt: TGTGCCAGCAGCTCAAAAAAAACAGGGATCCAAGAGACCCAGTACTTC
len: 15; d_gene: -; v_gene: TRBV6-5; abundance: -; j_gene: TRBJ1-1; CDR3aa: CASSYSTPGRTEAFF; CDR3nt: TGTGCCAGCAGTTACTCGACCCCGGGGAGGACTGAAGCTTTCTTT
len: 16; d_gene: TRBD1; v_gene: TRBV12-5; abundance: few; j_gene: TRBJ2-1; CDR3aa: CASGWVWDSPYNEQFF; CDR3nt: TGTGCTAGTGGTTGGGTGTGGGACAGTCCCTACAATGAGCAGTTCTTC
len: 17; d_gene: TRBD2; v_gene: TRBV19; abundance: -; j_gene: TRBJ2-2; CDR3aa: CASMVERGVLNTGELFF; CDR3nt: TGTGCCAGTATGGTCGAGCGGGGGGTCCTGAACACCGGGGAGCTGTTTTTT
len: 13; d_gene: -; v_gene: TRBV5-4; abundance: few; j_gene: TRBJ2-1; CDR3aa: CASSPVGAYEQFF; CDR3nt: TGTGCCAGCAGCCCCGTCGGTGCGTATGAGCAGTTCTTC
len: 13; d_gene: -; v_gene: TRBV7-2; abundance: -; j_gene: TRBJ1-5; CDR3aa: CASSGAVNQPQHF; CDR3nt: TGTGCCAGCAGCGGGGCCGTAAATCAGCCCCAGCATTTT
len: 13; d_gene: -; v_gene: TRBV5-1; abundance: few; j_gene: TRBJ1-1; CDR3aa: CASSLYSREKAFF; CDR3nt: TGCGCCAGCAGCTTGTACAGCCGAGAAAAAGCTTTCTTT
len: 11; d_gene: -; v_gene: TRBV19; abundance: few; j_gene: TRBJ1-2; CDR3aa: CASGEGYGYTF; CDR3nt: TGTGCCAGTGGAGAGGGCTATGGCTACACCTTC
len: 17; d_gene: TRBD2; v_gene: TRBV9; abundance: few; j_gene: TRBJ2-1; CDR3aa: CASSVVQMGLGGNEQFF; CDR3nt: TGTGCCAGCAGCGTAGTGCAAATGGGACTAGGGGGAAATGAGCAGTTCTTC
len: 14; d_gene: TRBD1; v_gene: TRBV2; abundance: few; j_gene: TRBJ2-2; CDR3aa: CASRGQGAAGELFF; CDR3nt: TGTGCCAGCAGGGGACAGGGGGCCGCCGGGGAGCTGTTTTTT
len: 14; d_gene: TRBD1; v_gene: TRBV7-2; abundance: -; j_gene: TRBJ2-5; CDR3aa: CASSLATGKETQYF; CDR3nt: TGTGCCAGCAGCTTAGCGACAGGGAAGGAGACCCAGTACTTC
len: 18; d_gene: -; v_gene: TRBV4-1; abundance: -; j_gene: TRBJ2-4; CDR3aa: CASSQGPQGERTKNIQYF; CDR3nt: TGCGCCAGCAGCCAAGGACCCCAAGGGGAACGAACCAAAAACATTCAGTACTTC
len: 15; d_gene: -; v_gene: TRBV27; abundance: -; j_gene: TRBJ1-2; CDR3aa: CASSFRGPGIGGYTF; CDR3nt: TGTGCCAGCAGTTTCAGGGGACCAGGGATCGGGGGCTACACCTTC
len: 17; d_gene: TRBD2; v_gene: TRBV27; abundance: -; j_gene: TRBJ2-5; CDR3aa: CASSKWISGGYQETQYF; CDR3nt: TGTGCCAGCAGTAAATGGATCAGCGGGGGGTACCAAGAGACCCAGTACTTC
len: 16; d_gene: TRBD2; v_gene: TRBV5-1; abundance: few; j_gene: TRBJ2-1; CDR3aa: CASQARLAGNYNEQFF; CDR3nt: TGCGCCAGCCAAGCTAGACTAGCGGGGAACTACAATGAGCAGTTCTTC
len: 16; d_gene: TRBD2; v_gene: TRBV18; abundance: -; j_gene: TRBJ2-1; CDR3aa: CASSRYSGVSYNEQFF; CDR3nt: TGTGCCAGCTCACGATATAGCGGGGTATCCTACAATGAGCAGTTCTTC
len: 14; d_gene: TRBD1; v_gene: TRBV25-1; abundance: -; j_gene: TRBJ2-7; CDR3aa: CASRPDRSAYEQYF; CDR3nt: TGTGCCAGCAGACCGGACAGGTCCGCCTACGAGCAGTACTTC
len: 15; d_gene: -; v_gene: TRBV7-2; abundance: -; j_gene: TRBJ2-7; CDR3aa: CASSLKAGSSYEQYF; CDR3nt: TGTGCCAGCAGCTTAAAGGCCGGGAGCTCCTACGAGCAGTACTTC
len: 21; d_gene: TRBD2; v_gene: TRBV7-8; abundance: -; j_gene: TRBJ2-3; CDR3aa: CASSYAPGLAGGPTRADTQYF; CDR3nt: TGTGCCAGCAGCTACGCACCGGGACTAGCGGGGGGGCCGACACGGGCAGATACGCAGTATTTT
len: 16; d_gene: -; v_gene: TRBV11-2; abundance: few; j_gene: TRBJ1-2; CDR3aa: CASSLDLVTGQYGYTF; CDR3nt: TGTGCCAGCAGCTTAGATCTTGTGACAGGCCAGTATGGCTACACCTTC
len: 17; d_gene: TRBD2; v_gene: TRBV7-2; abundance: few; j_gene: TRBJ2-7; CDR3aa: CASSTGLAGALREEQYF; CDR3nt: TGTGCCAGCAGCACGGGACTAGCGGGGGCCCTGAGGGAGGAGCAGTACTTC
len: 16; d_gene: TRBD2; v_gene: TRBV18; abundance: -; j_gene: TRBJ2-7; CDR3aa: CASSPKLAGGGGEQYF; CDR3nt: TGTGCCAGCTCACCGAAGTTAGCGGGGGGAGGAGGCGAGCAGTACTTC
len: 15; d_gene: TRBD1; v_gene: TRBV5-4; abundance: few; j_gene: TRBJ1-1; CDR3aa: CASSLVGQLNTEAFF; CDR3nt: TGTGCCAGCAGCTTGGTGGGACAGTTGAACACTGAAGCTTTCTTT
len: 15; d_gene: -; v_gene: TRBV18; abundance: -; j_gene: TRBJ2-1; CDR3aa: CASSPLSTAGNEQFF; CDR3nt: TGTGCCAGCTCACCCCTTTCTACAGCGGGCAATGAGCAGTTCTTC
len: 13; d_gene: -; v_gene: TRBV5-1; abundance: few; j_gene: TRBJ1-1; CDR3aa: CASSDGLWTEAFF; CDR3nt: TGCGCCAGCAGCGACGGGTTGTGGACTGAAGCTTTCTTT
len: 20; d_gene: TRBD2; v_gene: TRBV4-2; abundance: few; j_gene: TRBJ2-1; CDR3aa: CASSQDSGLAGGESYNEQFF; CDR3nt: TGTGCCAGCAGCCAAGATTCAGGACTAGCGGGGGGTGAGTCCTACAATGAGCAGTTCTTC
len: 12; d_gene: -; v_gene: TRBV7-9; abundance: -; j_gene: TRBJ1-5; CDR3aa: CASSNQAQPQHF; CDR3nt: TGTGCCAGCAGCAATCAAGCACAGCCCCAGCATTTT